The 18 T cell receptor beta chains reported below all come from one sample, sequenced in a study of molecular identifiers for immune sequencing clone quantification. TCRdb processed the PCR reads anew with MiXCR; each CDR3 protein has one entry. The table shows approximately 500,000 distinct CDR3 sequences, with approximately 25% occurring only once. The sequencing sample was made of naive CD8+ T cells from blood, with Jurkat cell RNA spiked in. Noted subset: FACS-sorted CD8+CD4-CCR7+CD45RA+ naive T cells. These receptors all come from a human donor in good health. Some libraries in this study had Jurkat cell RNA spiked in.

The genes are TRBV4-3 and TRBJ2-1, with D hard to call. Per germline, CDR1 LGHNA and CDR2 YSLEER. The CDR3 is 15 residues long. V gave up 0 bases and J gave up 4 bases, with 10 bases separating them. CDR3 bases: TGCGCCAGCAGCCAAGACAGGACCATTTACAATGAGCAGTTCTTC. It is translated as CASSQDRTIYNEQFF.

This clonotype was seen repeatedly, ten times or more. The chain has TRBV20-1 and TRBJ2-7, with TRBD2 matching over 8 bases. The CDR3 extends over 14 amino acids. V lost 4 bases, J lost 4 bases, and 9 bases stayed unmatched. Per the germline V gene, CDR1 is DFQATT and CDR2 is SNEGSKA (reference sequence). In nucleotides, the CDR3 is TGCAGTGCTACCCCGGGACTAGTAAGGTACGAGCAGTACTTC. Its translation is CSATPGLVRYEQYF.

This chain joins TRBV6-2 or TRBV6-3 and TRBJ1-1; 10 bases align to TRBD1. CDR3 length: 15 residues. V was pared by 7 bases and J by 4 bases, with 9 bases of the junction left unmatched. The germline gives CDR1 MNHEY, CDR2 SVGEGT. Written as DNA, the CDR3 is TGTGCCAGCATCCCGAGACAGGGGGCTCCCACTGAAGCTTTCTTT. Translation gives CASIPRQGAPTEAFF.

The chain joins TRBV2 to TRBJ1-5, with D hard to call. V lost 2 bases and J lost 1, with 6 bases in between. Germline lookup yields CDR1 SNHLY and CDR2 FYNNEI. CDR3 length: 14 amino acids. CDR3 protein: CASSEPDSNQPQHF. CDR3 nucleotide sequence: TGTGCCAGCAGTGAACCGGACAGCAATCAGCCCCAGCATTTT.

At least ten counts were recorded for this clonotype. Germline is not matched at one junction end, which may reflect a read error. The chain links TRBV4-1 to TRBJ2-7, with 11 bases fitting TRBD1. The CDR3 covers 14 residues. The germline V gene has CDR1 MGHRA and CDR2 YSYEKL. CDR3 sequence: CASSPWTGGNEQYF. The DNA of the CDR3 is TGTGCCAGCAGCCCATGGACAGGGGGCAACGAGCAGTACTTC.

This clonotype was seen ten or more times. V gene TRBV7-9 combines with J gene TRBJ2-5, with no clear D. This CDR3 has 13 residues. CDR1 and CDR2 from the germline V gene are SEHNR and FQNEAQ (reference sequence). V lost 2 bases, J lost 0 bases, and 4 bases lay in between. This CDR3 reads CASSLINQETQYF. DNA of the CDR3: TGTGCCAGCAGCTTAATCAACCAAGAGACCCAGTACTTC.

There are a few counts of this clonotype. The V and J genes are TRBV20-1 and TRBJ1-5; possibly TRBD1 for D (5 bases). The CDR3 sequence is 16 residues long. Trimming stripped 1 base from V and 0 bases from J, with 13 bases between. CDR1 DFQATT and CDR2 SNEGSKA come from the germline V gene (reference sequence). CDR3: CSARAGPLYSNQPQHF. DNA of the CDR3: TGCAGTGCTAGAGCAGGGCCCCTATATAGCAATCAGCCCCAGCATTTT.

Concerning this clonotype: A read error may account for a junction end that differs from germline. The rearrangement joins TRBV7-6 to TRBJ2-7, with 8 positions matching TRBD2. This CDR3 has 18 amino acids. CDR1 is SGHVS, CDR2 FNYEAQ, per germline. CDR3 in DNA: TGTGCCAGCAGCTTAGATCGGGAGGGGGGAGAACGCTCCTACGCGCAGTACTTC. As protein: CASSLDREGGERSYAQYF.

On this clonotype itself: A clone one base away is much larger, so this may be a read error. CDR3 residues: CASSSLGDQETQYF. The DNA for the CDR3 is TGTGCCAGCAGTTCGTTGGGAGATCAAGAGACCCAGTACTTC. The chain combines TRBV12-3 or TRBV12-4 with TRBJ2-5, with D maybe TRBD2 (5 bases). The CDR3 has 14 amino acids. The V end was cut by 4 bases, the J end by 2 bases, with 11 bases between.

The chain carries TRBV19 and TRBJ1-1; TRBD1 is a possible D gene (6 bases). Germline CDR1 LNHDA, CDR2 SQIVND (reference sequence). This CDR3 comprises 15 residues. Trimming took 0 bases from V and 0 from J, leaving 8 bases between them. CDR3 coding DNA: TGTGCCAGTAGTATAGATTGGACAGTGAACACTGAAGCTTTCTTT. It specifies CASSIDWTVNTEAFF.

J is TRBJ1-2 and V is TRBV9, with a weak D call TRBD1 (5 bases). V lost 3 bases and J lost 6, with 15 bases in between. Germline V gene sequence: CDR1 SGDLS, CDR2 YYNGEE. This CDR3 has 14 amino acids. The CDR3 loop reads CASSGSGSGDGYTF. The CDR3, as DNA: TGTGCCAGCAGCGGTTCAGGGAGCGGGGATGGCTACACCTTC.

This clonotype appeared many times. The CDR3 here is CASSQWDNPNTEAFF. In nucleotides, the CDR3 is TGTGCCAGCAGCCAGTGGGACAACCCAAACACTGAAGCTTTCTTT. This chain connects TRBV14 to TRBJ1-1, with a possible D match to TRBD1 (6 bases). The ends were cut back, 3 bases at V and 2 bases at J, with 13 bases in the middle. CDR3 length equals 15 residues. CDR1 is SGHDN, CDR2 FVKESK, per germline.

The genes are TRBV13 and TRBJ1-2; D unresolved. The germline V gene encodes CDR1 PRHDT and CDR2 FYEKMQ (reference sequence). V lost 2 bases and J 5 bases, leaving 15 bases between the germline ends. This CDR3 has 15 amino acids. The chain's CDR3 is CASSLSTGNRYGYTF. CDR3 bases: TGTGCCAGCAGCTTATCCACGGGTAACAGATATGGCTACACCTTC.

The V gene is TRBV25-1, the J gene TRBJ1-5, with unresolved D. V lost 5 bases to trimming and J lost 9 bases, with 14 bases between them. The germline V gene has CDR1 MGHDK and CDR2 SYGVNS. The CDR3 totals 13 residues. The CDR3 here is CASSRGNAWPQHF. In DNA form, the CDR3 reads TGTGCCAGCAGTCGAGGGAACGCCTGGCCCCAGCATTTT.

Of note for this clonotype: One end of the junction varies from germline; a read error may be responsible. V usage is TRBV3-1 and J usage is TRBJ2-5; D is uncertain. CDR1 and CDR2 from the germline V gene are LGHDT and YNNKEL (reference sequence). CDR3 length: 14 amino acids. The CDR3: CATSHRAPQETQYF. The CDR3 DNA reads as TGTGCCACCAGCCACCGGGCCCCCCAAGAGACCCAGTACTTC.

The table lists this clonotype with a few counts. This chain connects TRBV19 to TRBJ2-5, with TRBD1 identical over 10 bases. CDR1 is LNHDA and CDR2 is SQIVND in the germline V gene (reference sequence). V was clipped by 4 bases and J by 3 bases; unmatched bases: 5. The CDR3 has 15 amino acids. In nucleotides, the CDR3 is TGTGCCAGTAGTAAGTGGGACAGGGGAGAAGAGACCCAGTACTTC. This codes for CASSKWDRGEETQYF.

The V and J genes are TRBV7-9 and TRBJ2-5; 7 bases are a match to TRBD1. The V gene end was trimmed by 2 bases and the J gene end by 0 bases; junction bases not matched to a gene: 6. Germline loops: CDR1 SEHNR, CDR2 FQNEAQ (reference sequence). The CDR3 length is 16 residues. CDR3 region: CASSLRGQGYQETQYF. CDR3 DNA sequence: TGTGCCAGCAGCTTAAGGGGGCAGGGATACCAAGAGACCCAGTACTTC.

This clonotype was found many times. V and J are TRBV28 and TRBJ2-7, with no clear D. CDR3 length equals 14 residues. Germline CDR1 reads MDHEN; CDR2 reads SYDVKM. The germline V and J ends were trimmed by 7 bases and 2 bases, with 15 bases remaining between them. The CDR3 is CASISARSPYEQYF. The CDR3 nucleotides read TGTGCCAGCATATCGGCCCGGTCACCCTACGAGCAGTACTTC. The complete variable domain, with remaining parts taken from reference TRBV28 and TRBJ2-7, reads DVKVTQSSRYLVKRTGEKVFLECVQDMDHENMFWYRQDPGLGLRLIYFSYDVKMKEKGDIPEGYSVSREKKERFSLILESASTNQTSMYLCASISARSPYEQYFGPGTRLTVT.